The 18 T cell receptor beta chains below were found in one sample sequenced in a study of human T cells and chemical hapten exposure. MiXCR, run by TCRdb on the RACE reads, gives a single entry per CDR3 protein. The sample contains roughly 40,000 distinct CDR3 sequences, about 13% of which appear only once. Noted time point: patch test 3, about 24 weeks after DPC sensitization. This sample's treatment: therapeutic diphenylcyclopropenone sensitization with weekly scalp DPC. Unfractionated whole blood yielded total RNA. The material sequenced was whole blood, taken in connection with sensitization to the hapten diphenylcyclopropenone (DPC). The receptors come from a woman in her 40s with alopecia areata. Some clones in this sample may be carry-over from other donors' samples.

This clonotype came up many times. V and J are TRBV6-2 or TRBV6-3 and TRBJ2-3; D remains ambiguous. The CDR3 extends over 12 amino acids. Germline-derived CDR1 and CDR2 are MNHEY and SVGEGT. V gave up 1 base and J gave up 5 bases, with 4 bases separating them. The CDR3, as DNA: TGTGCCAGCAGTTACTGGAAAGATACGCAGTATTTT. Protein product: CASSYWKDTQYF.

V and J are TRBV7-9 and TRBJ1-6; D unclear. V was pared by 5 bases and J by 14 bases, with 10 bases between. Germline CDR1 and CDR2: SEHNR and FQNEAQ (reference sequence). This CDR3 contains 11 residues. In DNA, the CDR3 is TGTGCCAGCAGCAACGGGGAGTCCCTCCACTTT. This sequence encodes CASSNGESLHF. Complete variable domain (other parts from reference TRBV7-9 and TRBJ1-6): DTGVSQNPRHKITKRGQNVTFRCDPISEHNRLYWYRQTLGQGPEFLTYFQNEAQLEKSRLLSDRFSAERPKGSFSTLEIQRTEQGDSAMYLCASSNGESLHFGNGTRLTVT.

This clonotype came up a few times. The chain carries TRBV6-2 or TRBV6-3 and TRBJ2-5; 9 bases line up with TRBD2. V dropped 2 bases and J dropped 5; count of bases not matched to a gene: 6. The germline gives CDR1 MNHEY, CDR2 SVGEGT. CDR3 size: 15 residues. The CDR3 reads CASSYPTSGQETQYF. For the CDR3, the DNA is TGTGCCAGCAGTTACCCGACTAGCGGTCAGGAGACCCAGTACTTC.

The table lists this clonotype with a few counts. The chain joins TRBV29-1 to TRBJ2-7, with D unclear. With 4 bases removed from V and 3 bases from J, the gap between germline ends came to 16 bases. Germline V gene lookup returns CDR1 SQVTM and CDR2 ANQGSEA. CDR3 size: 14 residues. In nucleotides, the CDR3 is TGCAGCGTTGCTCTCCGGGCCGCCCACTACGAGCAGTACTTC. It translates to CSVALRAAHYEQYF.

The rearrangement uses TRBV10-3 and TRBJ2-7; TRBD1 is a possible D gene (6 bases). Germline V CDR1 and CDR2: ENHRY, SYGVKD. The CDR3 consists of 12 residues. Trimming took 6 bases from V and 1 from J, leaving 7 bases between them. CDR3 DNA: TGTGCCATCAGGAGGGGGTCCTACGAGCAGTACTTC. Amino acids: CAIRRGSYEQYF.

Many counts were recorded for this clonotype. The V and J genes are TRBV3-1 and TRBJ1-6, with D unresolved. This CDR3 contains 14 residues. In germline, CDR1 is LGHDT, CDR2 YNNKEL (reference sequence). V was shortened by 0 bases and J by 7 bases, with 7 bases between the two germline ends. The CDR3 reads CASSQDTANSPLHF. CDR3 DNA sequence: TGTGCCAGCAGCCAAGATACCGCGAATTCACCCCTCCACTTT.

This clonotype was observed a few times. The chain links TRBV9 to TRBJ2-7; maybe TRBD2 (5 bases). V lost 0 bases and J lost 1, with 8 bases in between. The CDR3 runs 14 residues. Germline V lookup: CDR1 SGDLS, CDR2 YYNGEE. CDR3: CASSVGWTSYEQYF. CDR3 in DNA: TGTGCCAGCAGCGTAGGATGGACTTCCTACGAGCAGTACTTC.

This clonotype was counted ten times or more. This chain uses TRBV2 with TRBJ2-7, with 7 positions matching TRBD1. The junction had 3 bases not matched to a gene; V was cut back by 6 bases and J by 1 base. This CDR3 comprises 13 residues. Germline CDR1 reads SNHLY; CDR2 reads FYNNEI. The CDR3 DNA is TGTGCCAGCAGGGCGGACAGGTCCTACGAGCAGTACTTC. This translates into CASRADRSYEQYF.

This clonotype has just a few counts. The chain recombines TRBV3-1 with TRBJ1-2, with D unresolved. V lost 4 bases and J 6 bases, leaving 15 bases between the germline ends. The germline V gene has CDR1 LGHDT and CDR2 YNNKEL (reference sequence). The CDR3 consists of 14 residues. CDR3 sequence reads: CASSLFAGKNGYTF. The CDR3 nucleotides read TGTGCCAGCAGCCTCTTCGCGGGGAAAAATGGCTACACCTTC.

This clonotype has only a few counts. The gene calls are TRBV7-2 and TRBJ2-3; D perhaps matches TRBD1 (6 bases). V lost 3 bases, J lost 5 bases, and 9 bases lay in between. Germline CDR1 SGHTA, CDR2 FQGNSA. This CDR3 is built from 13 residues. The CDR3 sequence: CASSFTGKDTQYF. The CDR3 DNA reads as TGTGCCAGCAGCTTTACAGGGAAAGATACGCAGTATTTT. Looking up the rest from reference TRBV7-2 and TRBJ2-3 gives the full variable domain: GAGVSQSPSNKVTEKGKDVELRCDPISGHTALYWYRQSLGQGLEFLIYFQGNSAPDKSGLPSDRFSAERTGGSVSTLTIQRTQQEDSAVYLCASSFTGKDTQYFGPGTRLTVL.

There are many counts of this clonotype. This rearrangement joins TRBV29-1 to TRBJ2-7; D possibly matches TRBD1 or TRBD2 (5 bases each). The V and J ends lost 4 bases and 8 bases respectively, with 12 bases between them. Germline loops: CDR1 SQVTM, CDR2 ANQGSEA. The CDR3 runs 11 residues. For the CDR3, the DNA is TGCAGCGTTGTGGTCAGGGAGAAGCAGTACTTC. Translating gives CSVVVREKQYF.

This chain connects TRBV20-1 to TRBJ2-3, with 13 bases that match TRBD2. The CDR3 contains 16 residues. CDR1 is DFQATT and CDR2 is SNEGSKA in the germline V gene (reference sequence). The J segment lost 5 bases and the V segment lost 6 bases, leaving 11 bases of the junction unmatched. The CDR3 nucleotides read TGCAGTGCGCCCACCACTAGCGGGAGGGCCCTAGATACGCAGTATTTT. This sequence encodes CSAPTTSGRALDTQYF.

In this sample, this clonotype turned up many times. The V and J genes are TRBV10-3 and TRBJ2-7; D remains ambiguous. The CDR3 has 11 amino acids. Germline CDR1 ENHRY, CDR2 SYGVKD. V gave up 3 bases and J gave up 3 bases, with 3 bases separating them. CDR3 sequence: CAISDGYEQYF. As DNA, the CDR3 is TGTGCCATCAGTGACGGCTACGAGCAGTACTTC.

Many counts were recorded for this clonotype. The gene calls are TRBV18 and TRBJ1-1; 8 bases line up with TRBD1. Germline CDR1 reads KGHSH; CDR2 reads LQKENI. Trimming at V came to 3 bases and at J to 0 bases, leaving 6 bases not matched to a gene. The CDR3 runs 16 residues. The CDR3 protein is CASSPNRGTLNTEAFF. CDR3 DNA sequence: TGTGCCAGCTCACCGAACAGGGGGACCCTGAACACTGAAGCTTTCTTT.

This clonotype was seen a handful of times. The J gene is TRBJ2-2, the V gene TRBV28, with D unclear. Germline V gives CDR1 MDHEN, CDR2 SYDVKM. The V end was cut by 8 bases, the J end by 5 bases, with 15 bases between. This CDR3 is 14 amino acids long. Here the CDR3 DNA reads TGTGCCAGCGCCATGGGAATTGTAACCGGGGAGCTGTTTTTT. Translating gives CASAMGIVTGELFF.

This clonotype was seen many times. The chain links TRBV18 to TRBJ2-1; possible D gene TRBD2, 6 bases. Trimming pared 2 bases from V and 9 bases from J, leaving 11 bases between. This CDR3 is built from 13 residues. CDR1 is KGHSH and CDR2 is LQKENI in the germline V gene. The CDR3 DNA reads TGTGCCAGCTCACCAGGGGGGAATAGTGAGCAGTTCTTC. This codes for CASSPGGNSEQFF.

The chain has TRBV29-1 and TRBJ2-5; no firm D call. Deletions cut 2 bases from V and 5 bases from J, with 9 bases between. The CDR3 consists of 12 residues. The germline V gene has CDR1 SQVTM and CDR2 ANQGSEA. The CDR3 sequence is CSVEFTAETQYF. The CDR3 DNA is TGCAGCGTTGAATTTACGGCCGAGACCCAGTACTTC.

In its sample, this clonotype was seen many times. This chain joins TRBV20-1 and TRBJ2-1; 8 positions agree with TRBD1. CDR1 is DFQATT, CDR2 SNEGSKA, per germline (reference sequence). The ends lost 3 bases at V and 4 bases at J; junction bases unmatched: 8. The CDR3 loop spans 15 amino acids. CDR3 residues: CSARRDRDRYNEQFF. CDR3 sequence (DNA): TGCAGTGCTAGGCGGGACCGGGACAGGTACAATGAGCAGTTCTTC.